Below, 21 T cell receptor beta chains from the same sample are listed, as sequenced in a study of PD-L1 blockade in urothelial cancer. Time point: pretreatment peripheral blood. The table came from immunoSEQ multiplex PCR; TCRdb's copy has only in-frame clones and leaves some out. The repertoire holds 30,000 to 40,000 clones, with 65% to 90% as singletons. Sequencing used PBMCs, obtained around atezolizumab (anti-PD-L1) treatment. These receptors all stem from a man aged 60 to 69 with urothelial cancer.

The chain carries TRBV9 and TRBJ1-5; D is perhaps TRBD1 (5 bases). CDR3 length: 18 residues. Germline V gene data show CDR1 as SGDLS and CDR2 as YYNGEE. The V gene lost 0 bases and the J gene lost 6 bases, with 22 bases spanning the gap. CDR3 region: CASSVASDQAGGSQPQHF. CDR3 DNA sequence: TGTGCCAGCAGCGTAGCTTCAGACCAGGCCGGGGGGAGTCAGCCCCAGCATTTT.

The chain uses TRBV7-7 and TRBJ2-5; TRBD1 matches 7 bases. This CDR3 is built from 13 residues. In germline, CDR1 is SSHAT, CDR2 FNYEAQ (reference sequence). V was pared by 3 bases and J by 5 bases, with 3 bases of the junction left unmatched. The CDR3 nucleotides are TGTGCCAGCAGCTTCGACAGGGAGGAGACCCAGTACTTC. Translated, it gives CASSFDREETQYF.

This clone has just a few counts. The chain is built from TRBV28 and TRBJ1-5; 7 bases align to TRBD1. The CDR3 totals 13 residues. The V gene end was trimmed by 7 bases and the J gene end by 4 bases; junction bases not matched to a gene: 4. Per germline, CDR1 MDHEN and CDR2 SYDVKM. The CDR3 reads CASKGTANQPQHF. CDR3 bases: TGTGCCAGCAAGGGGACAGCGAATCAGCCCCAGCATTTT.

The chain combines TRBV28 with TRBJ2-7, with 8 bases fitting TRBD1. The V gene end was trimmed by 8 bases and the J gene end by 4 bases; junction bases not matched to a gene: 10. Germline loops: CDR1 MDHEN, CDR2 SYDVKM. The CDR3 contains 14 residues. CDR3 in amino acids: CASPPQGARYEQYF. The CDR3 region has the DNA TGTGCCAGCCCACCCCAGGGGGCCAGGTACGAGCAGTACTTC.

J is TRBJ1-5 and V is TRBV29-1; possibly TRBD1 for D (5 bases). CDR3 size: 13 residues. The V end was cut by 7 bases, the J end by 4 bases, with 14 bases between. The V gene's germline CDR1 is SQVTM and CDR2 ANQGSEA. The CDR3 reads CSAGDFPNQPQHF. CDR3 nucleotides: TGCAGCGCCGGGGACTTCCCAAATCAGCCCCAGCATTTT.

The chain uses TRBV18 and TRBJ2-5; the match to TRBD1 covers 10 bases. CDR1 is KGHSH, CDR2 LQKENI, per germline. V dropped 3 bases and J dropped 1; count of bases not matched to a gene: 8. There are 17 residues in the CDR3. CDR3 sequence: CASSPTLGDRGQETQYF. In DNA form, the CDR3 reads TGTGCCAGCTCACCGACCCTTGGGGACAGGGGCCAAGAGACCCAGTACTTC.

In DNA form, the CDR3 reads TGTGCCAGCAGTGGAAGGGGGGGGGACAATCAGCCCCAGCATTTT. It yields the protein CASSGRGGDNQPQHF. The chain carries TRBV2 and TRBJ1-5; D is possibly TRBD1 (6 bases). This CDR3 is 15 amino acids long. The ends were cut back, 4 bases at V and 3 bases at J, with 13 bases in the middle. CDR1 and CDR2 from the germline V gene are SNHLY and FYNNEI.

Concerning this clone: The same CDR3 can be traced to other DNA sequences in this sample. In DNA, the CDR3 is TGCGCCAGCAGCTTGCCAGGGGGCCCCTACGAGCAGTACTTC. This sequence encodes CASSLPGGPYEQYF. V usage is TRBV5-1 and J usage is TRBJ2-7; TRBD1 agrees at 8 bases. Germline assignment: CDR1 SGHRS and CDR2 YFSETQ. V lost 1 base, J lost 2 bases, and 2 bases stayed unmatched. This CDR3 has 14 residues.

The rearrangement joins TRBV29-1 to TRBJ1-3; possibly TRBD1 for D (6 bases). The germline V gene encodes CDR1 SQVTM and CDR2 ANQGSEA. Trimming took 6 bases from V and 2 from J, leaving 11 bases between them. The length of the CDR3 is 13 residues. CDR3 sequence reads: CSVRWTAGNTIYF. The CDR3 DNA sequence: TGCAGCGTCCGATGGACAGCTGGAAACACCATATATTTT.

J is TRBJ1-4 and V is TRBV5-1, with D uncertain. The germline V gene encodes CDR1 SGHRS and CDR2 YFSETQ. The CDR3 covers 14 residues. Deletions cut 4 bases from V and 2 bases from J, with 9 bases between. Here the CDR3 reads CASSVDPTNEKLFF. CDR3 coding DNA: TGCGCCAGCAGCGTGGATCCGACTAATGAAAAACTGTTTTTT.

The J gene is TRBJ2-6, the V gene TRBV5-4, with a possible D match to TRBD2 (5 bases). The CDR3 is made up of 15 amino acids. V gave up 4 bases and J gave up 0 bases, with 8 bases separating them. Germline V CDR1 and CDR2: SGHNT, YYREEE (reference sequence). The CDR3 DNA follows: TGTGCCAGCAGCGTAGGAGGCTCTGGGGCCAACGTCCTGACTTTC. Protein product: CASSVGGSGANVLTF.

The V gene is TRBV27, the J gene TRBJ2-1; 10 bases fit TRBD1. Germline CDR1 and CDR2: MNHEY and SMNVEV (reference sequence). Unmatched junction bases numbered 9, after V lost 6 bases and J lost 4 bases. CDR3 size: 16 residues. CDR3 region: CASSWGRDRGYNEQFF. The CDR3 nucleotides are TGTGCCAGCAGCTGGGGGAGGGACAGGGGTTACAATGAGCAGTTCTTC.

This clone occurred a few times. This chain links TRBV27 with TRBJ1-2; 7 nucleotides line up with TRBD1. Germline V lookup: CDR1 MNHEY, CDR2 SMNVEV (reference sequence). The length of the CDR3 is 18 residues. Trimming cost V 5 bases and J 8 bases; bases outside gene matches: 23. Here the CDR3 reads CASSPYRPYRGSRGGYTF. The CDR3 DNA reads TGTGCCAGCAGTCCCTACCGACCGTACAGGGGATCCCGGGGGGGCTACACCTTC.

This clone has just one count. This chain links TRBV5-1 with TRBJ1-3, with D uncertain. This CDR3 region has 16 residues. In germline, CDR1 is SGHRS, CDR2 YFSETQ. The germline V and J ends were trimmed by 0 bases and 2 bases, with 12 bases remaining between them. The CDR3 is CASSLDPGLTGNTIYF. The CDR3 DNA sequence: TGCGCCAGCAGCTTGGACCCCGGACTTACTGGAAACACCATATATTTT.

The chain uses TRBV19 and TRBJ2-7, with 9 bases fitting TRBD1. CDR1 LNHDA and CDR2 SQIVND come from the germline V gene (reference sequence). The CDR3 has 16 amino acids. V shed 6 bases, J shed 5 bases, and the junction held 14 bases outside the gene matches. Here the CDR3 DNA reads TGTGCCAGTAGCCCGGGGACCGGGACAGGGTTGCACGAGCAGTACTTC. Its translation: CASSPGTGTGLHEQYF.

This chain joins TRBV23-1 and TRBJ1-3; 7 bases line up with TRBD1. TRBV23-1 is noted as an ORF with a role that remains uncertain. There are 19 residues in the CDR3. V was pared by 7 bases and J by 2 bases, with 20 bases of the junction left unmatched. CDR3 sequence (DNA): TGCGCCAGCATACCGAGTACAGGGGATGGGGGAGATGCTGGAAACACCATATATTTT. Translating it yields CASIPSTGDGGDAGNTIYF.

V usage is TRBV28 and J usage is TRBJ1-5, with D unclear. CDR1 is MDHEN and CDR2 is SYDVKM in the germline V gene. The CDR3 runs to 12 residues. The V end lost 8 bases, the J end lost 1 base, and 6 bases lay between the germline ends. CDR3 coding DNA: TGTGCCAGCGGGCCGAGCAATCAGCCCCAGCATTTT. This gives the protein CASGPSNQPQHF. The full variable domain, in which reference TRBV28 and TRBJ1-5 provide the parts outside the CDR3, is DVKVTQSSRYLVKRTGEKVFLECVQDMDHENMFWYRQDPGLGLRLIYFSYDVKMKEKGDIPEGYSVSREKKERFSLILESASTNQTSMYLCASGPSNQPQHFGDGTRLSIL.

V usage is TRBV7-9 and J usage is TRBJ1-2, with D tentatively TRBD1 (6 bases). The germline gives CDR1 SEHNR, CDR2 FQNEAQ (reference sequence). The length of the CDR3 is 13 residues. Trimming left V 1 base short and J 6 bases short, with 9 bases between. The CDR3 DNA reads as TGTGCCAGCAGCTTAGAACAGGGTGATGGCTACACCTTC. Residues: CASSLEQGDGYTF.

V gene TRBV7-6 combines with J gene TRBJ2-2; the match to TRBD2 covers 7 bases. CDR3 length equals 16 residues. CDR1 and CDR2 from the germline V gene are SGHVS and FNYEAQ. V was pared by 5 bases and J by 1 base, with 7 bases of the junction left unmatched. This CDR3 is CASSPQERGNTGELFF. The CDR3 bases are TGTGCCAGCAGCCCCCAGGAGCGGGGGAACACCGGGGAGCTGTTTTTT.

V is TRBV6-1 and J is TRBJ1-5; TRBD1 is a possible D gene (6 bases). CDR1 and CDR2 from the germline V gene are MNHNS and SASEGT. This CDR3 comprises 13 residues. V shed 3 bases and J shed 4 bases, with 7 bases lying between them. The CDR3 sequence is CASSDTGNQPQHF. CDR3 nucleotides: TGTGCCAGCAGTGACACAGGGAATCAGCCCCAGCATTTT.

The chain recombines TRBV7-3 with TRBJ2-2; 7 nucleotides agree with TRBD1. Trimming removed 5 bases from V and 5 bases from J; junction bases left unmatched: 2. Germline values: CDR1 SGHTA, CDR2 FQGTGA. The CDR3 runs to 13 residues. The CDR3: CASSAQGTGELFF. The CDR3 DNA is TGTGCCAGCAGCGCACAGGGGACCGGGGAGCTGTTTTTT.